This TCR beta chain is drawn from a study of identical twins. Each CDR3 protein gets one entry after TCRdb re-called the 5' RACE reads with MiXCR. The sample contains around 230,000 distinct CDR3 sequences, approximately 9% of which appear only once. All donors comprised healthy Caucasians. This clonotype was counted a few times. The CDR3 has 15 amino acids. V gave up 0 bases and J gave up 3 bases, with 12 bases separating them. Germline V gene lookup returns CDR1 DFQATT and CDR2 SNEGSKA (reference sequence). The receptor's source is a woman aged 18-30 years in good health. Sequencing was done on a sample of memory (CD45RO+) T cells sorted from blood. The chain uses TRBV20-1 and TRBJ1-5; D remains unclear. The CDR3 DNA follows: TGCAGTGCTAGAGATGTGAATTCTTTCAATCAGCCCCAGCATTTT. Its protein is CSARDVNSFNQPQHF.